This is a list of T cell receptor beta chains from one sample in a study of blood T cells in healthy people across ages. TCRdb analysed the 5' RACE reads with MiXCR anew, one entry per CDR3 protein. The table includes some 1.6 million distinct CDR3 sequences, about 32% detected once. Sequencing was done on a sample of blood. These receptors originate from a woman aged 25 to 39 in good health. The CDR3 runs from the conserved cysteine through the conserved F or W. The D gene is left open where the match is weak. Rows may omit the clone size; those that give it use once, few, many or a size class.

CDR3 length,clone size,J gene,V gene,D gene,CDR3 DNA,CDR3 protein
17,NA,TRBJ1-2,TRBV7-9,TRBD1,TGTGCCAGCAGCCCCGACAGGGGCCCCGGTCTCAACTATGGCTACACCTTC,CASSPDRGPGLNYGYTF
17,few,TRBJ1-1,TRBV4-2,NA,TGTGCCAGCAGCCAAGGGGTGACAGGAAAACGCAACACTGAAGCTTTCTTT,CASSQGVTGKRNTEAFF
16,NA,TRBJ1-3,TRBV9,NA,TGTGCCAGCAGCGGGTATGGGGACGGTCCCGGGAGCACCATATATTTT,CASSGYGDGPGSTIYF
13,NA,TRBJ2-5,TRBV3-1,NA,TGTGCCAGCAACGAGGGGCCTCAAGAGACCCAGTACTTC,CASNEGPQETQYF
17,NA,TRBJ2-3,TRBV4-1,TRBD1,TGCGCCAGCAGCCAAGAAAAGGGACAGGGGGCACCCCAGGCGCAGTATTTT,CASSQEKGQGAPQAQYF
17,NA,TRBJ2-1,TRBV11-2,TRBD2,TGTGCCAGCAGCTTAGATCTGGGACTAGCATCCTACAATGAGCAGTTCTTC,CASSLDLGLASYNEQFF
16,NA,TRBJ1-5,TRBV4-1,NA,TGCGCCAGCAGCCCCGGGGGTGACTATAGCAATCAGCCCCAGCATTTT,CASSPGGDYSNQPQHF
15,few,TRBJ1-4,TRBV29-1,NA,TGCAGCGTTGTCTCGGCAGCTTCAACTAATGAAAAACTGTTTTTT,CSVVSAASTNEKLFF
15,few,TRBJ1-5,TRBV4-2,NA,TGTGCCAGCAGCCAAGATGGCCAGGGAGGACAGCCCCAGCATTTT,CASSQDGQGGQPQHF
16,few,TRBJ1-2,TRBV6-2/TRBV6-3,NA,TGTGCCAGCAGTTACCAGGCGACCCAGGGCGCCTATGGCTACACCTTC,CASSYQATQGAYGYTF
14,many,TRBJ2-1,TRBV20-1,NA,TGCAGTGCTTCGGACGTAAAAGGAGACAATGAGCAGTTCTTC,CSASDVKGDNEQFF
13,NA,TRBJ2-7,TRBV19,NA,TGTGCCAGTAGTATGGACTGGAGGTACGAGCAGTACTTC,CASSMDWRYEQYF
17,NA,TRBJ1-1,TRBV4-1,NA,TGCGCCAGCAGCCAAGATAGAGGCCGTGGCCAGGGCACTGAAGCTTTCTTT,CASSQDRGRGQGTEAFF
15,NA,TRBJ1-2,TRBV6-1,NA,TGTGCCAGCAGGACCTTGAGGGGAGACAATTATGGCTACACCTTC,CASRTLRGDNYGYTF
14,many,TRBJ1-1,TRBV29-1,TRBD1,TGCAGCGTTGAGAGGGACAGGGATTGGGCTGAAGCTTTCTTT,CSVERDRDWAEAFF
13,NA,TRBJ1-1,TRBV7-6,NA,TGTGCCAGCAGCTTAGTGAACAACACTGAAGCTTTCTTT,CASSLVNNTEAFF
18,few,TRBJ2-3,TRBV20-1,NA,TGCAGTGCTAGACCTCGCGGGACTCGCGGGAAGAGCACAGATACGCAGTATTTT,CSARPRGTRGKSTDTQYF
16,NA,TRBJ2-5,TRBV4-1,NA,TGCGCCAGCAGCCAAGAAGGTGGCTTTATCGGGGAGACCCAGTACTTC,CASSQEGGFIGETQYF
16,NA,TRBJ2-7,TRBV27,TRBD1,TGTGCCAGCAGCCACAAACCCCGGACAGGCTCCTACGAGCAGTACTTC,CASSHKPRTGSYEQYF
13,NA,TRBJ1-2,TRBV28,NA,TGTGCCAGCTCCGCCCCGACGGACGATGGCTACACCTTC,CASSAPTDDGYTF
15,few,TRBJ2-5,TRBV15,TRBD2,TGTGCCACCAGCAGTGGACTAGCGCACCAAGAGACCCAGTACTTC,CATSSGLAHQETQYF
13,few,TRBJ2-7,TRBV20-1,TRBD2,TGCAGTGCCGCGGGACTAACCTACTACGAGCAGTACTTC,CSAAGLTYYEQYF
16,NA,TRBJ2-3,TRBV30,TRBD2,TGTGCCTGGAGTGTACCTAGCGGGGGGGGCACAGATACGCAGTATTTT,CAWSVPSGGGTDTQYF
13,NA,TRBJ2-5,TRBV30,NA,TGTGCCTGGAGTGTGGGAGCTCGGGAGACCCAGTACTTC,CAWSVGARETQYF
15,NA,TRBJ2-7,TRBV20-1,NA,TGCAGTGCTAGAGTGGGTGGGGAGGCAGGAAACGAGCAGTACTTC,CSARVGGEAGNEQYF
15,NA,TRBJ2-6,TRBV9,NA,TGTGCCAGCAGCGTAAGTCGCTCTGGGGCCAACGTCCTGACTTTC,CASSVSRSGANVLTF